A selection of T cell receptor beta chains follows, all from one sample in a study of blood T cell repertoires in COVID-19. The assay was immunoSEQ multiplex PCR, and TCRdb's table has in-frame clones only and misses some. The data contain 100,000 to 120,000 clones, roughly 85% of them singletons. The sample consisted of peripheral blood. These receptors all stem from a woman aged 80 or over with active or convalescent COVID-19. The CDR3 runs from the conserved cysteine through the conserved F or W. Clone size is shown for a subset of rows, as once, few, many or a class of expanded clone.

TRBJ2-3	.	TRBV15	CATSSPPGAGVPDTQYF
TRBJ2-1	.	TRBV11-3	CASSPGTALSMYNEQFF
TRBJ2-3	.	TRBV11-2	CASSSTAGGPQYF
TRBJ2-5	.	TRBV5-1	CASSLFTPSGRETQYF
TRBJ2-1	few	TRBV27	CASSALGEGYNEQFF
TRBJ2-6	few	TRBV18	CASSTGITGAAGANVLTF
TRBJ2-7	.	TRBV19	CASSTGQLYEQYF
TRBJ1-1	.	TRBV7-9	CASSLTGSAAFF
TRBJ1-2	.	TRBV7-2	CASSLGSQSVYGYTF
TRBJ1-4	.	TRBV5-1	CASSWGQEEEKLFF
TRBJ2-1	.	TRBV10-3	CAIDAAGGASSYNEQFF
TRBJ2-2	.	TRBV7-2	CASSRDSPRTGELFF
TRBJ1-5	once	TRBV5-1	CASSPDIQGKPQHF
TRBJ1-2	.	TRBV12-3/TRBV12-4	CASSLQPNYGYTF
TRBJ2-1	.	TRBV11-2	CASSLLRGYNEQFF
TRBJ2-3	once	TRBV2	CASSSGAGPDTQYF
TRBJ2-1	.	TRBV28	CASSEGHTGQFF
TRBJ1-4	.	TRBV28	CASSLSQQNEKLFF
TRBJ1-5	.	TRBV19	CASSPGQGVVQPQHF
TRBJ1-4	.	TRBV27	CASSSRGQGPSNEKLFF
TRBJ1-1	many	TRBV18	CASSPTANTEAFF
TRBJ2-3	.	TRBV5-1	CASKPGQPTDTQYF
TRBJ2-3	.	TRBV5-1	CASSLLAGGSQDTQYF
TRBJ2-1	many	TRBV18	CASSPERVYNEQFF
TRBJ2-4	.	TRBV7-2	CASSLAFAGQGAKNIQYF
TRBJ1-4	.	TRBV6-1	CASSELWAGNNEKLFF
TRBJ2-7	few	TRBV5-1	CASSLRTSSYEQYF
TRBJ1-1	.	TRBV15	CATRRRGADTEAFF
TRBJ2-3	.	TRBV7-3	CASSLPSTRTDTQYF
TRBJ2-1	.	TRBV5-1	CASSLSLGTSVANEQFF
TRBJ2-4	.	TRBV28	CASSFGLAGPLAKNIQYF
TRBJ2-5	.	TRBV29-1	CSTTGGSGRETQYF
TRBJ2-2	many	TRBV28	CASSLTQQGYPGELFF
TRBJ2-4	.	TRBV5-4	CASSLGRSTGIDIQYF
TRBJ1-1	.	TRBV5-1	CASSLGQGEKAFF
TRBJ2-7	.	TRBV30	CAWNRDEAYEQYF
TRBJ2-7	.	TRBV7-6	CASSLDPSGSFDEQYF
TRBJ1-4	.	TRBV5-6	CASSLGQRNEKLFF
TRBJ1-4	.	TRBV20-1	CSARRGEKLFF
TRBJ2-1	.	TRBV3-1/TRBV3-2	CASSRLNRNEQFF
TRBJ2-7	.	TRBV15	CATSRDRQYEQYF
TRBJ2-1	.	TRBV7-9	CASSPSGSADNEQFF
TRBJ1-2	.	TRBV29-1	CSVELGYTF
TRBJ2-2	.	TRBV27	CASSSPGLAGGPGELFF
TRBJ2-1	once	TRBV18	CASSPGLAGNEQFF
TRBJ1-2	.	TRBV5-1	CASGAQGPNYGYTF
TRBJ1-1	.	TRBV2	CASSEERGTEAFF
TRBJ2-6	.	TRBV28	CASTWGGSGANVLTF
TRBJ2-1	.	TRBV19	CASSIFSLYNEQFF
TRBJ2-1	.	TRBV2	CASSARGYNEQFF
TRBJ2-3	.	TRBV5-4	CASSLVGGRSTDTQYF
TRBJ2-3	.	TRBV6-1	CASSEPRATDTQYF
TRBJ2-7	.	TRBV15	CATSGLAETEQYF
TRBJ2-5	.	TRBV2	CASSEDRGQETQYF